This T cell receptor (beta chain) is from a study of blood T cells in healthy people across ages. Overall study results and limits: TCR beta diversity per million T cells fell roughly linearly with age.

A second PCR, run for roughly 7 to 11 cycles, used a sample-barcoded 5' primer plus a J-beta primer mix. TCRdb re-called the 5' RACE reads with MiXCR, one entry per CDR3 protein. This sample carries around 970,000 distinct CDR3 sequences, roughly half of them seen once, and the ten largest clones take roughly 23%. Germline V gene lookup returns CDR1 GTSNPN and CDR2 SVGIG (reference sequence). The CDR3 covers 13 residues. V was clipped by 3 bases and J by 1 base, with 9 bases between them. Turning to this clonotype: What it recognizes is unknown.

The rearrangement joins TRBV30 to TRBJ1-1; D possibly corresponds to TRBD1 (6 bases). Sequencing was done on a sample of blood. This clonotype was obtained from a woman aged 55-75 years in good health. In DNA, the CDR3 is TGTGCCTGGAGCCCCAGGGGGAACACTGAAGCTTTCTTT. Amino acids: CAWSPRGNTEAFF.